Sequencing of this T cell receptor beta chain was carried out in a study of type 1 regulatory T cells. To note about this clonotype: The antigen is not known.

Trimming left V 3 bases short and J 3 bases short, with 16 bases between. The CDR3 loop spans 16 amino acids. Germline V gene lookup returns CDR1 MNHEY and CDR2 SVGAGI. TCRdb reprocessed the reads via MiXCR and lists one record per CDR3 protein. The profile shows about 65,000 distinct CDR3 sequences, around 49% of them singletons. The J gene is TRBJ2-3, the V gene TRBV6-5, with D tentatively TRBD1 (6 bases). Sequenced: cultured non-Tr1 T cells, either the whole culture or a sorted T cell fraction (not recorded which). This receptor was taken from a human donor in good health. CDR3 protein: CASSYQSGQITDTQYF. As DNA, the CDR3 is TGTGCCAGCAGTTATCAGTCGGGACAAATAACAGATACGCAGTATTTT.